Sequencing of this TCR beta chain was carried out in a study of tumor-infiltrating lymphocytes in primary liver carcinoma. Each 20-30 mg portion of unsorted bulk tissue served as the source for co-extraction of RNA and DNA. Total RNA (around 510 ng) served as template for TCR beta cDNA synthesis primed by a constant-region primer. ARM-PCR was slightly modified, and three nested multiplex PCR rounds with it gave rise to the TCR beta libraries. In the first two PCR rounds, TRBV1-TRBV30 forward primers were paired with a C-beta reverse primer, and each round lasted nine to ten cycles. TCRdb used MiXCR to reprocess the multiplex PCR reads, holding one entry per CDR3 protein. The sample has some 180,000 distinct CDR3 sequences; around four fifths are singletons. The CDR3 covers 14 residues. The germline V gene has CDR1 SQVTM and CDR2 ANQGSEA. This clonotype was seen only once. One end of the junction fails to match germline, which may point to a read error.

Input material: tumor tissue from primary liver carcinoma. This rearrangement joins TRBV29-1 to TRBJ1-1; D uncertain. The sequence derives from a man between 35 and 55 years old with primary liver carcinoma and hepatitis B virus infection. The CDR3 bases are TGCAGCGCCTCCCTGGAGGGTATGAACACTGAAGCTTTGTTT. Translated: CSASLEGMNTEALF.